These 7 T cell receptor beta chains share one sample of origin, sequenced in a study of blood T cell repertoires in COVID-19. TCRdb's table, derived via immunoSEQ multiplex PCR, lists solely in-frame clones and lacks some. The table records about 230,000 clones, approximately 87% of them present only once. Input material: peripheral blood. The source is a woman between 65 and 79 years old with active or convalescent COVID-19.

The rearrangement joins TRBV5-4 to TRBJ1-1; D is possibly TRBD1 (6 bases). The CDR3 has 14 residues. Germline values: CDR1 SGHNT, CDR2 YYREEE (reference sequence). V was shortened by 5 bases and J by 5 bases, with 16 bases between the two germline ends. CDR3 sequence reads: CASRNQGLETEAFF. The CDR3 nucleotides are TGTGCCAGCAGAAATCAGGGGCTAGAAACTGAAGCTTTCTTT.

J is TRBJ2-5 and V is TRBV30; 14 bases align to TRBD2. Per germline, CDR1 GTSNPN and CDR2 SVGIG (reference sequence). Trimming cost V 0 bases and J 4 bases; bases outside gene matches: 10. The CDR3 is 18 residues long. The CDR3 DNA reads as TGTGCCTGGAGTGTATGGACTAGCGGGGGGCCCAGGGGAGAGACCCAGTACTTC. This encodes CAWSVWTSGGPRGETQYF.

This rearrangement joins TRBV7-2 to TRBJ2-4, with TRBD2 identical over 8 bases. Unmatched junction bases numbered 4, after V lost 2 bases and J lost 7 bases. Germline loops: CDR1 SGHTA, CDR2 FQGNSA. The CDR3 is 14 residues long. The CDR3 loop reads CASSLTGGVNIQYF. CDR3 coding DNA: TGTGCCAGCAGCTTAACGGGAGGGGTCAACATTCAGTACTTC.

The chain uses TRBV9 and TRBJ1-3; 10 bases match TRBD1. Germline V lookup: CDR1 SGDLS, CDR2 YYNGEE. The CDR3 is 17 residues long. V shed 4 bases, J shed 2 bases, and the junction held 9 bases outside the gene matches. This chain's CDR3 is CASSYRDRGPPGNTIYF. The DNA for the CDR3 is TGTGCCAGCAGCTACCGGGACAGGGGACCTCCTGGAAACACCATATATTTT.

The chain recombines TRBV11-2 with TRBJ2-3; 16 nucleotides align to TRBD2. CDR1 is SGHAT, CDR2 FQNNGV, per germline. V was pared by 4 bases and J by 1 base, with 5 bases of the junction left unmatched. The CDR3 extends over 18 amino acids. CDR3 DNA: TGTGCCAGCAGCTCTGGGACTAGCGGGGGGGTTGGCACAGATACGCAGTATTTT. As protein: CASSSGTSGGVGTDTQYF.

The V and J genes are TRBV6-5 and TRBJ2-3; 10 bases map to TRBD1. CDR1 is MNHEY, CDR2 SVGAGI, per germline. The trim removed 7 bases at V and 3 bases at J, leaving 7 bases unmatched. The CDR3 runs to 15 residues. DNA for the CDR3: TGTGCCAGCATGAGGGACAGGGGTCGGACAGATACGCAGTATTTT. It specifies CASMRDRGRTDTQYF.

V usage is TRBV28 and J usage is TRBJ1-4; maybe TRBD1 (5 bases). Germline V CDR1 and CDR2: MDHEN, SYDVKM. The V and J ends lost 6 bases and 8 bases respectively, with 25 bases between them. This CDR3 contains 17 residues. The CDR3 DNA reads TGTGCCAGCAGGGTACACAGGTGGGGAGGGGACGGGGAAAAACTGTTTTTT. This codes for CASRVHRWGGDGEKLFF.